This T cell receptor (beta chain) was observed in a study of OX40 agonist ivuxolimab in advanced cancers. Study-level background: One hepatocellular carcinoma and a couple of cutaneous melanoma patients partially responded.

TCRdb's copy holds only in-frame clones and misses some; the assay was immunoSEQ multiplex PCR. The sample contains approximately 28,000 clones, about 89% of which appear only once. The CDR3 totals 13 residues. V dropped 4 bases and J dropped 6 bases, with 11 bases sitting between them. Germline values: CDR1 MNHNY, CDR2 SVGAGI (reference sequence). This clonotype was sampled from an adult with an advanced solid tumor such as melanoma, head and neck, liver or kidney cancer. Here the sequenced sample was CD4+ or CD8+ T cells sorted from blood, taken in a trial of the OX40 agonist ivuxolimab. The V gene is TRBV6-6, the J gene TRBJ2-3, with unresolved D. Written as DNA, the CDR3 is TGTGCCAGCAGTTTATCCTCGGCCGATACGCAGTATTTT. Its translation is CASSLSSADTQYF.